The entry that follows covers one T cell receptor beta chain sequence. The sample is drawn from a study of blood T cell repertoires in COVID-19. Background on the study: T cells, B-cell-depleted T cells, or PBMCs supplied cDNA or gDNA.

The CDR3 has 14 amino acids. The V gene lost 0 bases and the J gene lost 3 bases, with 10 bases spanning the gap. Germline V CDR1 and CDR2: SGDLS, YYNGEE. Profiled with immunoSEQ multiplex PCR; TCRdb holds only in-frame clones, not every one. Of just over 70,000 clones listed, about four fifths are singletons. This sequence originates from a man in his 70s who had recovered from COVID-19. The chain couples TRBV9 to TRBJ2-7; tentatively, D is TRBD2 (5 bases). The sequenced material came from peripheral blood. CDR3 sequence: CASSVGREHYEQYF. The CDR3 DNA follows: TGTGCCAGCAGCGTAGGTAGGGAGCACTACGAGCAGTACTTC.